This TCR beta chain was recorded in a study of regulatory T cells in long-lasting Graves disease. Time point in this sample: newly diagnosed GD, antithyroid drugs for less than 3 months. Preparation of the TCR library used RNA extracted from PBMCs. Both iRepertoire HTBI primers and Arm-PCR of CDR3 regions were used to build the TCR beta libraries. TCRdb independently ran MiXCR on the multiplex PCR reads; one entry per CDR3 protein. The sample has 400,000 to 650,000 distinct CDR3 sequences; 15% to 20% are singletons. This CDR3 contains 14 residues. Germline V gene data show CDR1 as KGHSH and CDR2 as LQKENI. Trimming shortened V by 2 bases and J by 3 bases, and 10 bases separated the two germline ends. These same data were also listed under a study on T cells in Graves' hyperthyroidism and ophthalmopathy.

Specimen: peripheral blood mononuclear cells (PBMCs), collected at new diagnosis, from a patient treated with antithyroid drugs. The rearrangement joins TRBV18 to TRBJ1-1; TRBD1 might be the D (6 bases). The source is a woman aged 35-65 years with Graves disease. CDR3 DNA sequence: TGTGCCAGCTCACCAGGGACACAGGACACTGAAGCTTTCTTT. This gives the protein CASSPGTQDTEAFF.